This TCR beta chain was recorded in a study of shared clonotypes between healthy human individuals. Background on the study: Each donor's CD8 memory used one plate, CD8 naive two, each CD4 subset three.

On this clone itself: The antigen is not known.

Findings and caveats of the study: On the whole, naive subsets had larger estimated richness than memory subsets had.

Investigators spread the genomic DNA of each subset evenly over several immunoSEQ plates. Here immunoSEQ multiplex PCR was the method, and the copy in TCRdb shows in-frame clones only, minus some. There are millions of clones in the sample; around nine tenths occur only once, and about 0.13% lies in the top ten. This CDR3 has 15 amino acids. V was clipped by 6 bases and J by 5 bases, with 19 bases between them. Germline CDR1 MNHNS, CDR2 SASEGT. The V gene is TRBV6-1, the J gene TRBJ1-2, with unresolved D. Source material: naive CD4+ T cells sorted from blood. Subset noted: CD45RA+ positively selected. This TCR was recovered from a man younger than 35 in good health. The CDR3, as DNA: TGTGCCAGCAGCCCTACAGTCCAATTGGGGTATGGCTACACCTTC. This sequence encodes CASSPTVQLGYGYTF.